The 22 T cell receptor beta chains listed next were all sequenced from one sample in a study of cytomegalovirus exposure and HLA in healthy donors. PCR was performed using 60 Vbeta and 13 Jbeta primers. Clones were sequenced by immunoSEQ multiplex PCR, and TCRdb holds only the in-frame ones, with some missing. The repertoire consists of approximately 140,000 clones, with around 83% occurring once and the leading ten covering roughly 4%. What was sequenced was PBMCs. The source of these receptors is a man in his forties in good health and CMV-seropositive.

The chain uses TRBV30 and TRBJ1-6; 7 bases are shared with TRBD1. The J segment lost 6 bases and the V segment lost 5 bases, leaving 1 base of the junction unmatched. The CDR3 is 12 amino acids. Germline V lookup: CDR1 GTSNPN, CDR2 SVGIG (reference sequence). CDR3 in DNA: TGTGCCTGGTACAGGGGTAATTCACCCCTCCACTTT. This translates into CAWYRGNSPLHF.

The chain is built from TRBV5-1 and TRBJ1-2; perhaps TRBD1 as D (6 bases). CDR1 and CDR2 from the germline V gene are SGHRS and YFSETQ. This CDR3 comprises 11 residues. With 3 bases removed from V and 6 bases from J, the gap between germline ends came to 6 bases. The CDR3, as DNA: TGCGCCAGCAGCTCAGGGGATGGCTACACCTTC. As protein: CASSSGDGYTF.

The J gene is TRBJ2-2, the V gene TRBV5-1; no clear D. Per the germline V gene, CDR1 is SGHRS and CDR2 is YFSETQ. With 4 bases removed from V and 6 bases from J, the gap between germline ends came to 10 bases. The CDR3 is made up of 13 amino acids. Written as DNA, the CDR3 is TGCGCCAGCAGCGTGCCGCGGTCCGGGGAGCTGTTTTTT. Translation gives CASSVPRSGELFF.

CDR3 region: CASSPQGVAKNIQYF. The CDR3 nucleotides are TGTGCCAGCAGCCCCCAGGGGGTTGCCAAAAACATTCAGTACTTC. The chain is built from TRBV14 and TRBJ2-4; 7 nucleotides agree with TRBD1. The CDR3 length is 15 residues. Germline V lookup: CDR1 SGHDN, CDR2 FVKESK. V dropped 4 bases and J dropped 1; count of bases not matched to a gene: 4. Complete variable domain (other parts from reference TRBV14 and TRBJ2-4): EAGVTQFPSHSVIEKGQTVTLRCDPISGHDNLYWYRRVMGKEIKFLLHFVKESKQDESGMPNNRFLAERTGGTYSTLKVQPAELEDSGVYFCASSPQGVAKNIQYFGAGTRLSVL.

The chain is built from TRBV15 and TRBJ1-4; 7 bases align to TRBD1. Germline V CDR1 and CDR2: LNHNV, YYDKDF (reference sequence). V trimming: 7 bases; J trimming: 0 bases; junction bases outside the gene matches: 11. The CDR3 has 17 amino acids. CDR3 nucleotides: TGTGCCACCAAGGCAGGGGGTGGAGGTGCAACTAATGAAAAACTGTTTTTT. Protein product: CATKAGGGGATNEKLFF.

The V and J genes are TRBV11-3 and TRBJ2-1; D possibly corresponds to TRBD1 (7 bases). Germline V lookup: CDR1 SGHNT, CDR2 YENEEA. The V end lost 7 bases, the J end lost 5 bases, and 12 bases lay between the germline ends. The CDR3 spans 13 residues. CDR3 amino acids: CASKGAGNNEQFF. CDR3 nucleotides: TGTGCCAGCAAGGGGGCGGGAAACAATGAGCAGTTCTTC.

The V call is TRBV29-1, the J call TRBJ1-1, with unresolved D. Germline CDR1 and CDR2: SQVTM and ANQGSEA. The germline V and J ends were trimmed by 7 bases and 4 bases, with 10 bases remaining between them. The CDR3 has 11 amino acids. CDR3 amino acids: CSAQASTEAFF. The CDR3 DNA reads as TGCAGCGCCCAGGCGAGCACTGAAGCTTTCTTT.

This clone was found a few times. The chain has TRBV19 and TRBJ1-2; the match to TRBD1 covers 7 bases. V shed 5 bases, J shed 3 bases, and the junction held 6 bases outside the gene matches. The CDR3 spans 14 residues. Germline CDR1 LNHDA, CDR2 SQIVND (reference sequence). CDR3 sequence reads: CASSLQGLDYGYTF. The CDR3 DNA sequence: TGTGCCAGTAGTCTACAGGGGCTGGACTATGGCTACACCTTC.

The CDR3 is CASRSPGSGNTIYF. CDR3 sequence (DNA): TGTGCCAGCAGGTCCCCGGGCTCTGGAAACACCATATATTTT. The gene calls are TRBV28 and TRBJ1-3, with no clear D. The germline CDR1 and CDR2 sequences are MDHEN and SYDVKM. V was cut by 6 bases and J by 0 bases, with 9 bases left in between. CDR3 length: 14 residues.

The gene calls are TRBV7-9 and TRBJ2-3; TRBD2 matches 9 bases. Germline CDR1 reads SEHNR; CDR2 reads FQNEAQ (reference sequence). Trimming cost V 3 bases and J 3 bases; bases outside gene matches: 1. CDR3 length: 14 amino acids. The CDR3 region has the DNA TGTGCCAGCAGCTTTAGCGGGAGTACAGATACGCAGTATTTT. This encodes CASSFSGSTDTQYF.

The chain links TRBV7-8 to TRBJ1-1, with 7 bases aligning to TRBD1. CDR3 length: 15 amino acids. V was pared by 1 base and J by 6 bases, with 8 bases of the junction left unmatched. Germline CDR1 is SGHVS and CDR2 is FQNEAQ. Here the CDR3 reads CASSLVRRGRAEAFF. CDR3 nucleotides: TGTGCCAGCAGCTTAGTCAGAAGGGGGCGGGCTGAAGCTTTCTTT.

The J gene is TRBJ2-5, the V gene TRBV5-1; the D gene is possibly TRBD1 (5 bases). Germline-derived CDR1 and CDR2 are SGHRS and YFSETQ. This CDR3 contains 16 residues. V gave up 0 bases and J gave up 7 bases, with 19 bases separating them. The CDR3, as DNA: TGCGCCAGCAGCTTGGCCGTAGGCAGGGAAGGGGTGACCCAGTACTTC. It is translated as CASSLAVGREGVTQYF.

The chain recombines TRBV6-1 with TRBJ2-1, with 7 bases that match TRBD1. Germline V gene data show CDR1 as MNHNS and CDR2 as SASEGT. The CDR3 contains 12 residues. V was clipped by 5 bases and J by 10 bases; unmatched bases: 5. As DNA, the CDR3 is TGTGCCAGCAGTAGACAGGGATGGGAGCAGTTCTTC. This codes for CASSRQGWEQFF.

V usage is TRBV2 and J usage is TRBJ1-1; no clear D. Looked up from germline, CDR1 is SNHLY and CDR2 is FYNNEI. The CDR3 has 15 residues. With 0 bases removed from V and 1 base from J, the gap between germline ends came to 9 bases. This chain's CDR3 is CASSEAAWRNTEAFF. DNA for the CDR3: TGTGCCAGCAGTGAAGCGGCATGGAGGAACACTGAAGCTTTCTTT.

The chain links TRBV6-5 to TRBJ1-1; 7 bases match TRBD1. The V and J ends lost 2 bases and 11 bases, in that order; junction bases with no gene match: 8. The CDR3 loop spans 13 amino acids. From germline, CDR1 is MNHEY and CDR2 SVGAGI. This CDR3 is CASSYGGQMGAFF. The CDR3 nucleotides are TGTGCCAGCAGTTACGGGGGACAGATGGGGGCTTTCTTT.

The chain recombines TRBV6-5 with TRBJ1-1; TRBD1 agrees at 10 bases. The CDR3 has 14 amino acids. V dropped 6 bases and J dropped 8; count of bases not matched to a gene: 9. Germline CDR1 MNHEY, CDR2 SVGAGI. The CDR3 region has the DNA TGTGCCAGCAGCTGGGGACAGGGGCCTGTGGAAGCTTTCTTT. Amino acids: CASSWGQGPVEAFF.

A note on this clone: The same CDR3 is also encoded by other DNA sequences in this sample. The chain links TRBV30 to TRBJ2-3, with 8 bases aligning to TRBD2. With V trimmed by 5 bases and J by 2 bases, 6 bases remained unmatched. This CDR3 has 14 amino acids. The germline V gene has CDR1 GTSNPN and CDR2 SVGIG (reference sequence). CDR3 coding DNA: TGTGCCTGGTCGGGCGGGGGGTCCACAGATACGCAGTATTTT. It specifies CAWSGGGSTDTQYF.

V usage is TRBV30 and J usage is TRBJ1-2; 8 bases agree with TRBD1. The germline CDR1 and CDR2 sequences are GTSNPN and SVGIG (reference sequence). The CDR3 sequence is 15 residues long. With 0 bases clipped from V and 8 bases from J, the junction kept 11 bases outside the gene matches. CDR3 nucleotides: TGTGCCTGGAGTGTTGGGGCAGGGGGCGCGGAGGGCTACACCTTC. Protein sequence: CAWSVGAGGAEGYTF.

This clone was picked up one time. J is TRBJ2-3 and V is TRBV7-2; D is perhaps TRBD2 (5 bases). CDR1 SGHTA and CDR2 FQGNSA come from the germline V gene. Trimming cost V 1 base and J 3 bases, with 5 bases left between them. The CDR3 spans 13 residues. In nucleotides, the CDR3 is TGTGCCAGCAGCTTAGGCGGGACAGATACGCAGTATTTT. Its translation: CASSLGGTDTQYF.

The chain uses TRBV30 and TRBJ1-1; D possibly corresponds to TRBD1 (5 bases). Germline values: CDR1 GTSNPN, CDR2 SVGIG (reference sequence). V was shortened by 5 bases and J by 1 base, with 17 bases between the two germline ends. CDR3 length equals 15 residues. The CDR3: CAWSKAGGGNTEAFF. The CDR3, as DNA: TGTGCCTGGTCCAAGGCCGGCGGGGGGAACACTGAAGCTTTCTTT.

The chain employs TRBV5-6 and TRBJ2-5; the D gene is possibly TRBD1 (6 bases). The V gene lost 4 bases and the J gene lost 7 bases, with 14 bases spanning the gap. The CDR3 consists of 13 residues. Germline CDR1 and CDR2: SGHDT and YYEEEE. The CDR3 DNA reads TGTGCCAGCAGCCAGCAGGGGTTGGCGACCCAGTACTTC. Its translation is CASSQQGLATQYF.

The chain uses TRBV12-5 and TRBJ2-3, with 10 nucleotides matching TRBD1. The germline gives CDR1 LGHNT, CDR2 FRNRAP. This CDR3 is 16 amino acids long. Unmatched junction bases numbered 16, after V lost 7 bases and J lost 9 bases. CDR3: CASAAGTGVPEETQYF. The CDR3 bases are TGTGCTAGTGCCGCCGGGACAGGGGTTCCCGAGGAGACGCAGTATTTT.